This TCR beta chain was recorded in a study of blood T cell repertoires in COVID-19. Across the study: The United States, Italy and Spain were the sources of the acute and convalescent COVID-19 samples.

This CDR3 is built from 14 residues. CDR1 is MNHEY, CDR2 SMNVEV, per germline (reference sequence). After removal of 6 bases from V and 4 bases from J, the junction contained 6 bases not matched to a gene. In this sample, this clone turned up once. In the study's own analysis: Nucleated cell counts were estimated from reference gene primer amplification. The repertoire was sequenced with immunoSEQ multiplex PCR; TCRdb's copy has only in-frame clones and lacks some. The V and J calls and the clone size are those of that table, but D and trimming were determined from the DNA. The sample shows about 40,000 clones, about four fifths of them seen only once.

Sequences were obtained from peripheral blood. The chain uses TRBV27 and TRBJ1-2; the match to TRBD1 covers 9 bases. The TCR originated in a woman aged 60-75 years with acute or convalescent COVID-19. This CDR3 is CASRGTGSTYGYTF. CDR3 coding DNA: TGTGCCAGCAGGGGGACAGGGTCTACCTATGGCTACACCTTC.